This T cell receptor (beta chain) emerged from a study of read filtering for tumor transcriptome and immune sequencing. Overall study context: Patients were 17 male and about 15 female, mean age 65.9 years, range about 47 to 80. Revised staging placed fewer than ten patients in R-ISS I, about 16 in II, more than 5 in III.

This library used about 360 ng RNA and molecular barcoded adaptors spanning alpha/delta and beta/gamma chains. TCRdb re-derived calls from the reads in MiXCR, one entry per CDR3 protein. The sample consists of tens of thousands of distinct CDR3 sequences, 12% of them appearing once. The germline gives CDR1 SGHAT, CDR2 FQNNGV. The CDR3 consists of 16 residues. As to this clonotype: Its antigen is as yet unknown. Possible read error: a much larger clone is one base away.

Regarding the study as a whole: In IR-seq, single-read clonotypes were 65% to 90% of clonotypes but approximately 4% of reads.

J is TRBJ2-3 and V is TRBV11-2, with 11 bases that match TRBD2. The sequenced sample was a population of CD138-negative cells sorted from bone marrow. This TCR was sampled from a donor aged 40 or over with multiple myeloma. The CDR3 loop reads CASSLALAGGADRQYF. CDR3 coding DNA: TGTGCCAGCAGCTTAGCTCTAGCGGGAGGCGCAGATAGGCAGTATTTT. Filled out from reference TRBV11-2 and TRBJ2-3, the complete variable domain reads EAGVAQSPRYKIIEKRQSVAFWCNPISGHATLYWYQQILGQGPKLLIQFQNNGVVDDSQLPKDRFSAERLKGVDSTLKIQPAKLEDSAVYLCASSLALAGGADRQYFGPGTRLTVL.